This T cell receptor (beta chain) was captured in a study of blood T cells in healthy people across ages. This clonotype was detected a few times. Its matching antigen is unknown. General study findings and limits: Estimates drawn from one million T cells were deemed to understate diversity.

Sample-barcoded 5' priming and a J-beta primer mix drove a second PCR of roughly 6 to 12 cycles. Each TCR beta cDNA got a 12-nucleotide random molecular identifier. TCRdb called the 5' RACE reads again in MiXCR, with one record for every CDR3 protein. The table lists 800,000 to 1,300,000 distinct CDR3 sequences, 25% of them singletons. The same data also contributed to another study, on T cells of mothers and their children. That source reports: When mothers and children were related, their normalized repertoire overlap, which was always slightly higher, did not differ significantly from that of unrelated pairs.

Sequencing input: blood. The receptor's source is a girl aged 2 to 10 in good health.

CDR3 loop: CASSLSFIGSATYEQYF. CDR3 in DNA: TGTGCCAGCAGTTTATCATTCATCGGAAGCGCAACCTACGAGCAGTACTTC. The chain has TRBV28 and TRBJ2-7; D gene ambiguous. The CDR3 is 17 residues long. Germline loops: CDR1 MDHEN, CDR2 SYDVKM. Trimming took off 1 base at V and 2 bases at J, with 18 bases between the two ends. Complete variable domain (other parts from reference TRBV28 and TRBJ2-7): DVKVTQSSRYLVKRTGEKVFLECVQDMDHENMFWYRQDPGLGLRLIYFSYDVKMKEKGDIPEGYSVSREKKERFSLILESASTNQTSMYLCASSLSFIGSATYEQYFGPGTRLTVT.